These T cell receptor beta chains were read from a single sample in a study of identical twins. Each CDR3 protein is one row after TCRdb ran MiXCR on the 5' RACE reads. Seen here are fewer than 500,000 distinct CDR3 sequences, roughly an eighth observed once, and the top ten hold approximately 1%. The sample also formed part of further work on yellow fever vaccine responses in identical twins.

Input material: CD4+ T cells sorted from blood. These receptors were collected from a woman aged 18-29 years in good health. Each CDR3 is given with its conserved first and last residue. D genes are given only for firm matches. Not every row has a clone size; where given, it reads once, few, many or a size class.

V	D	J	size	CDR3	DNA
TRBV10-3	TRBD2	TRBJ2-1	many	CAISDTSGPYNEQFF	TGTGCCATCAGTGATACTAGCGGCCCCTACAATGAGCAGTTCTTC
TRBV12-3/TRBV12-4	.	TRBJ1-1	few	CASSLKSAGAFF	TGTGCCAGCAGTTTAAAATCGGCAGGAGCTTTCTTT
TRBV7-2	TRBD2	TRBJ2-1	.	CASSLERREGRNEQFF	TGTGCCAGCAGCTTAGAGAGGCGGGAGGGCCGGAATGAGCAGTTCTTC
TRBV4-3	TRBD2	TRBJ2-1	.	CASSQGLAEINEQFF	TGCGCCAGCAGCCAAGGACTAGCGGAGATAAATGAGCAGTTCTTC
TRBV20-1	TRBD1	TRBJ2-1	.	CSAPALGTVYNEQFF	TGCAGTGCACCGGCTCTCGGGACAGTTTACAATGAGCAGTTCTTC
TRBV9	TRBD2	TRBJ2-3	few	CASSVAGTSGGDTQYF	TGTGCCAGCAGCGTAGCGGGGACTAGCGGGGGAGATACGCAGTATTTT
TRBV20-1	.	TRBJ2-5	few	CSASGRVETQYF	TGCAGTGCTAGTGGCCGGGTAGAGACCCAGTACTTC
TRBV10-3	.	TRBJ1-1	.	CAISLGEGTEAFF	TGTGCCATCAGCTTGGGTGAGGGCACTGAAGCTTTCTTT
TRBV7-9	TRBD2	TRBJ2-3	many	CASSSRTSGDTQYF	TGTGCCAGCAGCTCCCGGACTAGCGGAGATACGCAGTATTTT
TRBV5-1	.	TRBJ1-1	many	CASSSLRRGVNTEAFF	TGCGCCAGCAGCTCGTTAAGACGGGGGGTGAACACTGAAGCTTTCTTT
TRBV5-1	.	TRBJ2-5	few	CASSPVGAHGETQYF	TGCGCCAGCAGCCCGGTAGGCGCACACGGGGAGACCCAGTACTTC